Listed here are 20 T cell receptor beta chains from one sample, sequenced in a study of blood T cell repertoires in COVID-19. Profiled with immunoSEQ multiplex PCR; TCRdb holds only in-frame clones, not every one. Of 45,000 to 65,000 clones in the sample, about 89% were seen once. Sequenced material: peripheral blood. The receptors were gathered from a human donor in a cohort sampled during active COVID-19.

This chain joins TRBV30 and TRBJ2-2; TRBD2 aligns across 9 bases. From germline, CDR1 is GTSNPN and CDR2 SVGIG (reference sequence). V dropped 3 bases and J dropped 4; count of bases not matched to a gene: 6. The CDR3 is made up of 15 amino acids. In nucleotides, the CDR3 is TGTGCCTGGAGACTTGCGGGGGGGCCCACCGGGGAGCTGTTTTTT. This encodes CAWRLAGGPTGELFF.

The genes are TRBV25-1 and TRBJ1-4; no clear D. The germline CDR1 and CDR2 sequences are MGHDK and SYGVNS. CDR3 length: 11 residues. Trimming pared 8 bases from V and 12 bases from J, leaving 13 bases between. The CDR3 here is CASATLGELFF. CDR3 coding DNA: TGTGCCAGCGCAACCTTGGGAGAACTGTTTTTT.

This chain connects TRBV5-1 to TRBJ1-4; no reliable D call. CDR1 and CDR2 (germline): SGHRS, YFSETQ. Between the trimmed V and J ends, which lost 2 bases and 5 bases, there was a span of 7 bases. The CDR3 consists of 13 residues. Here the CDR3 DNA reads TGCGCCAGCAGCTTCGACATCAATGAAAAACTGTTTTTT. It codes for CASSFDINEKLFF.

This chain connects TRBV11-3 to TRBJ2-5, with 10 bases identical to TRBD1. Unmatched junction bases numbered 7, after V lost 5 bases and J lost 7 bases. Germline V CDR1 and CDR2: SGHNT, YENEEA. The CDR3 is 14 amino acids. The CDR3 nucleotides are TGTGCCAGCAGCGCGGACAGGGGGACAGGGACCCAGTACTTC. Protein product: CASSADRGTGTQYF.

This sequence joins TRBV6-5 and TRBJ1-4, with D perhaps TRBD1 (6 bases). CDR1 is MNHEY, CDR2 SVGAGI, per germline. This CDR3 is built from 14 residues. V was pared by 6 bases and J by 5 bases, with 13 bases between. CDR3: CASRPGHMNEKLFF. The DNA for the CDR3 is TGTGCCAGCAGACCGGGACACATGAATGAAAAACTGTTTTTT.

The rearrangement joins TRBV2 to TRBJ2-7; tentative D call: TRBD2 (6 bases). The CDR3 is 13 residues long. The V gene's germline CDR1 is SNHLY and CDR2 FYNNEI. The germline V and J ends were trimmed by 8 bases and 7 bases, with 18 bases remaining between them. The CDR3 spells CASLRREGGEQYF. CDR3 DNA: TGTGCCAGCCTCAGACGTGAGGGAGGAGAGCAGTACTTC.

The V and J genes are TRBV5-6 and TRBJ2-5; weak D call: TRBD2 (6 bases). The CDR3 loop spans 13 amino acids. The V end lost 0 bases, the J end lost 5 bases, and 8 bases lay between the germline ends. Germline V gene sequence: CDR1 SGHDT, CDR2 YYEEEE. The CDR3 sequence is CASSLVGRETQYF. CDR3 nucleotide sequence: TGTGCCAGCAGCTTGGTAGGGAGGGAGACCCAGTACTTC.

This clone was found a few times. V is TRBV11-2 and J is TRBJ1-1, with a tentative D call TRBD1 (5 bases). Trimming took off 2 bases at V and 4 bases at J, with 11 bases between the two ends. Germline lookup yields CDR1 SGHAT and CDR2 FQNNGV. This CDR3 spans 14 amino acids. DNA of the CDR3: TGTGCCAGCAGCTTAAACGCAGGGATCACTGAAGCTTTCTTT. Its translation: CASSLNAGITEAFF. Filled out from reference TRBV11-2 and TRBJ1-1, the complete variable domain reads EAGVAQSPRYKIIEKRQSVAFWCNPISGHATLYWYQQILGQGPKLLIQFQNNGVVDDSQLPKDRFSAERLKGVDSTLKIQPAKLEDSAVYLCASSLNAGITEAFFGQGTRLTVV.

The chain recombines TRBV19 with TRBJ2-3; TRBD2 agrees at 8 bases. Germline trimming cut 4 bases from V and 2 bases from J; bases unmatched to any gene: 5. CDR3 length: 15 residues. CDR1 is LNHDA, CDR2 SQIVND, per germline (reference sequence). Here the CDR3 DNA reads TGTGCCAGTAGTACCGGACTAGCCGACACAGATACGCAGTATTTT. Translating it yields CASSTGLADTDTQYF.

This clone has just one count. The chain couples TRBV19 to TRBJ1-1; TRBD1 matches at 7 bases. The CDR3 is made up of 14 amino acids. The germline CDR1 and CDR2 sequences are LNHDA and SQIVND (reference sequence). After removal of 6 bases from V and 7 bases from J, the junction contained 11 bases not matched to a gene. The DNA for the CDR3 is TGTGCCAGTAGCCTAGGGACAGCGGGTGATGAAGCTTTCTTT. This codes for CASSLGTAGDEAFF.

V and J are TRBV11-2 and TRBJ2-2, with D unclear. Germline CDR1 and CDR2: SGHAT and FQNNGV. The CDR3 runs 15 residues. V shed 8 bases and J shed 4 bases, with 17 bases lying between them. Here the CDR3 DNA reads TGTGCCAGCTCACCCCCCGCGGTACCCACCGGGGAGCTGTTTTTT. This translates into CASSPPAVPTGELFF.

The chain recombines TRBV24-1 with TRBJ2-7; D gene uncertain. Per germline, CDR1 KGHDR and CDR2 SFDVKD. There are 13 residues in the CDR3. The ends were cut back, 2 bases at V and 4 bases at J, with 8 bases in the middle. This chain's CDR3 is CATSDSSGYEQYF. Here the CDR3 DNA reads TGTGCCACCAGTGATTCCTCCGGGTACGAGCAGTACTTC.

The V gene is TRBV30, the J gene TRBJ1-2, with D possibly being TRBD1 (6 bases). The CDR3 has 14 residues. V was shortened by 8 bases and J by 1 base, with 17 bases between the two germline ends. CDR1 GTSNPN and CDR2 SVGIG come from the germline V gene (reference sequence). The CDR3 bases are TGTGCCGGAGCGGGGGGGGCCAATAACTATGGCTACACCTTC. Protein: CAGAGGANNYGYTF.

This clone was counted a few times. The chain is built from TRBV19 and TRBJ1-5; 8 positions agree with TRBD1. V lost 6 bases and J lost 7; bases outside the gene matches: 8. Germline-derived CDR1 and CDR2 are LNHDA and SQIVND (reference sequence). CDR3 size: 14 residues. CDR3 sequence (DNA): TGTGCCAGTAGGGACGGGACAGGAGGACAGCCCCAGCATTTT. It yields the protein CASRDGTGGQPQHF.

The V gene is TRBV30, the J gene TRBJ1-5; 7 bases line up with TRBD1. The CDR3 is made up of 13 amino acids. Trimming removed 1 base from V and 7 bases from J; junction bases left unmatched: 4. CDR1 GTSNPN and CDR2 SVGIG come from the germline V gene (reference sequence). CDR3 DNA: TGTGCCTGGAGTGCCAAGGGGGCGCAGCCCCAGCATTTT. Its protein is CAWSAKGAQPQHF.

The chain carries TRBV11-2 and TRBJ1-3; D uncertain. The CDR3 contains 16 residues. The germline V and J ends were trimmed by 1 base and 0 bases, with 10 bases remaining between them. The germline CDR1 and CDR2 sequences are SGHAT and FQNNGV. The chain's CDR3 is CASSLVGLYSGNTIYF. CDR3 bases: TGTGCCAGCAGCTTAGTAGGACTGTACTCTGGAAACACCATATATTTT.

Points on this clone: A junction boundary mismatches the germline segment, possibly from a read error. This chain joins TRBV9 and TRBJ2-7, with 9 bases aligning to TRBD1. The CDR3 is 14 residues long. Germline-derived CDR1 and CDR2 are SGDLS and YYNGEE. The CDR3 is CASSAESGTGFIHF. CDR3 DNA sequence: TGTGCCAGCAGCGCGGAATCCGGGACAGGGTTCATCCACTTC.

The J gene is TRBJ2-1, the V gene TRBV21-1; whether TRBD2, the table's D call, matches the DNA was not checked. TRBV21-1 is noted as a pseudogene. This CDR3 has 16 residues. The CDR3 DNA is TGTGCCAGCAGCTCGCTGCGCGGGGGGCTTCACAATGAGCAGTTCTTC. It codes for CASSSLRGGLHNEQFF.

The table lists this clone with a count of one. The chain has TRBV7-3 and TRBJ2-2; possibly TRBD1 for D (5 bases). Per the germline V gene, CDR1 is SGHTA and CDR2 is FQGTGA. The CDR3 length is 15 residues. V gave up 7 bases and J gave up 5 bases, with 17 bases separating them. CDR3 amino acids: CASNPGHKGTGELFF. Here the CDR3 DNA reads TGTGCCAGCAACCCGGGCCATAAGGGGACCGGGGAGCTGTTTTTT.

The V and J genes are TRBV27 and TRBJ2-1; D call uncertain. In germline, CDR1 is MNHEY, CDR2 SMNVEV (reference sequence). Between the trimmed V and J ends, which lost 6 bases and 9 bases, there was a span of 15 bases. The CDR3 runs 13 residues. CDR3 sequence reads: CASSPFGVAEQFF. Written as DNA, the CDR3 is TGTGCCAGCAGCCCCTTCGGTGTCGCTGAGCAGTTCTTC.